The clone carrying this T cell receptor (beta chain) is judged hyperexpanded. This sample stems from a study of immune reconstitution after stem cell transplant in scleroderma. Each CDR3 protein gets one entry after TCRdb re-called the RT-PCR reads with MiXCR. The table has about 480 distinct CDR3 sequences, around 20% seen once. This material was obtained before or after autologous hematopoietic stem cell transplantation (not recorded which). The clonotype was recovered from a female donor with systemic sclerosis.

The CDR3 protein is CASSSPSQVYYEQYF. For the CDR3, the DNA is TGTGCCAGCAGCTCGCCTAGCCAGGTCTACTACGAGCAGTACTTC. The chain has TRBV7-8 and TRBJ2-7; possible D gene TRBD2, 5 bases. This CDR3 spans 15 amino acids. CDR1 is SGHVS and CDR2 is FQNEAQ in the germline V gene. Trimming cost V 4 bases and J 3 bases, with 16 bases left between them.